The TCR beta chain under discussion was sequenced for a study of T cell responses to AZD1222 COVID-19 vaccine. This clone was recorded once. Its antigen remains unknown. The CDR3 sequence is 15 residues long. Germline values: CDR1 MNHEY, CDR2 SMNVEV (reference sequence). The germline V and J ends were trimmed by 0 bases and 5 bases, with 11 bases remaining between them. Libraries were prepared by immunoSEQ multiplex PCR; TCRdb keeps only in-frame clonotypes and omits some of them. The table lists about 150,000 clones, 90% of them singletons. Study-level results: Per reports, nearly half of all spike-specific TCRs target regions that are unmutated in variants. Repertoires in all cases were sampled only once the peak T cell response had passed. Distributed over spike, vaccine-associated CD4 TCRs predominated at 160-218 and 743-854. AZD1222 recipients seropositive at baseline numbered only five or six.

The sample was peripheral blood, taken on day 0 of AZD1222 vaccination. The chain combines TRBV27 with TRBJ2-1; no clear D gene. The sequence derives from an adult in good health. The CDR3, as DNA: TGTGCCAGCAGTTTATCAAGGGTGTTCGACAATGAGCAGTTCTTC. The encoded protein is CASSLSRVFDNEQFF.